These 28 T cell receptor beta chains originate from one sample sequenced in a study of CDR3 diversity in severe acne. TCRdb re-called the PCR reads with MiXCR, one entry per CDR3 protein. The data show about 98,000 distinct CDR3 sequences, approximately 47% seen once. Sequenced sample: blood. The receptors were sampled from a male donor with acne.

The sample holds a few counts of this clonotype. The chain has TRBV5-1 and TRBJ1-1; unclear D gene. CDR1 is SGHRS and CDR2 is YFSETQ in the germline V gene. This CDR3 spans 16 amino acids. V gave up 0 bases and J gave up 2 bases, with 14 bases separating them. DNA for the CDR3: TGCGCCAGCAGCTTGGCCCACAGTGACGGCAACACTGAAGCTTTCTTT. Translated: CASSLAHSDGNTEAFF. Full variable domain (outside the CDR3, taken from reference TRBV5-1 and TRBJ1-1): KAGVTQTPRYLIKTRGQQVTLSCSPISGHRSVSWYQQTPGQGLQFLFEYFSETQRNKGNFPGRFSGRQFSNSRSEMNVSTLELGDSALYLCASSLAHSDGNTEAFFGQGTRLTVV.

This clonotype was seen many times. The gene calls are TRBV6-2 or TRBV6-3 and TRBJ1-1; 9 bases are a match to TRBD1. The CDR3 loop spans 15 amino acids. Trimming at V came to 6 bases and at J to 6 bases, leaving 11 bases not matched to a gene. The germline V gene encodes CDR1 MNHEY and CDR2 SVGEGT. This CDR3 reads CASRGGDRVSPEAFF. In DNA, the CDR3 is TGTGCCAGCAGGGGGGGGGACAGGGTGTCACCTGAAGCTTTCTTT.

Many counts were recorded for this clonotype. This rearrangement joins TRBV6-1 to TRBJ2-5; no clear D gene. The germline CDR1 and CDR2 sequences are MNHNS and SASEGT. CDR3 size: 12 residues. V lost 5 bases, J lost 5 bases, and 9 bases lay in between. CDR3 in DNA: TGTGCCAGCAGTATCCCTTACGAGACCCAGTACTTC. This encodes CASSIPYETQYF.

In this sample, this clonotype turned up many times. V gene TRBV2 combines with J gene TRBJ2-2, with 10 positions matching TRBD2. Trimming took 6 bases from V and 1 from J; bases not matched to a gene: 2. Germline V gene sequence: CDR1 SNHLY, CDR2 FYNNEI. This CDR3 is built from 15 residues. The CDR3: CASRRTSGNTGELFF. The CDR3 DNA is TGTGCCAGCAGAAGGACTAGCGGGAACACCGGGGAGCTGTTTTTT. Combining the CDR3 with reference TRBV2 and TRBJ2-2 gives the whole variable domain EPEVTQTPSHQVTQMGQEVILRCVPISNHLYFYWYRQILGQKVEFLVSFYNNEISEKSEIFDDQFSVERPDGSNFTLKIRSTKLEDSAMYFCASRRTSGNTGELFFGEGSRLTVL.

As to this clonotype: This sequence may be a read error, since a much larger clone differs from it by one base. This CDR3 fails to terminate in the conserved phenylalanine or tryptophan, so it likely reflects a read error. V usage is TRBV15 and J usage is TRBJ1-1; D is possibly TRBD1 (5 bases). The CDR3 loop spans 14 amino acids. The ends were cut back, 0 bases at V and 6 bases at J, with 11 bases in the middle. Germline CDR1 and CDR2: LNHNV and YYDKDF (reference sequence). This CDR3 reads CATSRESRQPEAFL. CDR3 DNA: TGTGCCACCAGCAGAGAATCGAGACAGCCTGAAGCTTTCCTT.

Remarks on this clonotype: One end of the junction varies from germline; a read error may be responsible. The CDR3 spells CASSRTSGREVDEQFF. The CDR3 bases are TGTGCTAGCAGCAGGACTAGCGGGAGGGAGGTAGATGAGCAGTTCTTC. V gene TRBV7-7 combines with J gene TRBJ2-1; 15 nucleotides line up with TRBD2. CDR1 and CDR2 (germline): SSHAT, FNYEAQ (reference sequence). This CDR3 is built from 16 residues.

This clonotype was seen more than once but under ten times. The chain carries TRBV6-1 and TRBJ2-2; TRBD1 aligns across 8 bases. The junction had 8 bases not matched to a gene; V was cut back by 10 bases and J by 4 bases. The CDR3 sequence is 14 residues long. Germline CDR1 reads MNHNS; CDR2 reads SASEGT. The DNA for the CDR3 is TGTGCCACCTACAGGGGGAAGGCCACCGGGGAGCTGTTTTTT. Translation gives CATYRGKATGELFF.

This rearrangement joins TRBV2 to TRBJ2-6; D not resolved. V shed 10 bases and J shed 0 bases, with 13 bases lying between them. Germline V gives CDR1 SNHLY, CDR2 FYNNEI. The CDR3 is 15 amino acids. The CDR3 DNA sequence: TGTGCCACCAGCAGTTTTAGCTCTGGGGCCAACGTCCTGACTTTC. Its translation is CATSSFSSGANVLTF.

V usage is TRBV29-1 and J usage is TRBJ2-5, with 9 positions matching TRBD2. The germline V gene encodes CDR1 SQVTM and CDR2 ANQGSEA. After removal of 7 bases from V and 3 bases from J, the junction contained 0 bases not matched to a gene. This CDR3 has 11 amino acids. The CDR3 loop is CSASGEETQYF. The DNA of the CDR3 is TGCAGCGCTAGCGGGGAAGAGACCCAGTACTTC.

This sequence joins TRBV25-1 and TRBJ1-5; 7 positions agree with TRBD1. The CDR3 length is 16 residues. Germline trimming cut 4 bases from V and 0 bases from J; bases unmatched to any gene: 6. In germline, CDR1 is MGHDK, CDR2 SYGVNS. Here the CDR3 reads CASSAGTAYSNQPQHF. The CDR3 region has the DNA TGTGCCAGCAGTGCCGGGACAGCGTATAGCAATCAGCCCCAGCATTTT.

This clonotype was detected a few times. Possible read error: a much larger clone is one base away. As the CDR3 is not closed by the conserved phenylalanine or tryptophan, this likely results from a read error. The rearrangement joins TRBV20-1 to TRBJ2-3, with a tentative D call TRBD1 (7 bases). V was shortened by 6 bases and J by 2 bases, with 18 bases between the two germline ends. CDR3 length equals 15 residues. Germline V gene sequence: CDR1 DFQATT, CDR2 SNEGSKA (reference sequence). The CDR3 reads CSAPRGTDPTDTQYS. CDR3 sequence (DNA): TGCAGTGCCCCCCGGGGGACAGATCCCACAGATACGCAGTATTCT.

This sequence joins TRBV30 and TRBJ2-2; 8 nucleotides align to TRBD1. Trimming at V came to 0 bases and at J to 4 bases, leaving 4 bases not matched to a gene. This CDR3 contains 15 residues. The germline V gene has CDR1 GTSNPN and CDR2 SVGIG (reference sequence). The CDR3 protein is CAWSVQDRVTGELFF. The CDR3 nucleotides read TGTGCCTGGAGTGTTCAGGACAGGGTCACCGGGGAGCTGTTTTTT.

The chain carries TRBV24-1 and TRBJ1-2, with a weak D call TRBD1 (6 bases). The CDR3 spans 14 residues. V shed 3 bases and J shed 2 bases, with 9 bases lying between them. The germline V gene has CDR1 KGHDR and CDR2 SFDVKD. The CDR3 here is CATSDDDRNYGYTF. As DNA, the CDR3 is TGTGCCACCAGTGATGACGACAGGAACTATGGCTACACCTTC.

The chain employs TRBV9 and TRBJ2-2; 14 bases agree with TRBD2. The trim removed 5 bases at V and 4 bases at J, leaving 7 bases unmatched. Germline CDR1 and CDR2: SGDLS and YYNGEE. The CDR3 loop spans 17 amino acids. The CDR3 loop reads CASREAGLAGVTGELFF. The DNA for the CDR3 is TGTGCCAGCAGGGAAGCGGGACTAGCGGGAGTCACCGGGGAGCTGTTTTTT.

V gene TRBV6-5 combines with J gene TRBJ2-2; D may be TRBD1 or TRBD2 (5 bases each). The V gene lost 3 bases and the J gene lost 6 bases, with 17 bases spanning the gap. This CDR3 spans 16 amino acids. Looked up from germline, CDR1 is MNHEY and CDR2 is SVGAGI. CDR3 loop: CASSYTGTRKAGELFF. The CDR3 DNA follows: TGTGCCAGCAGTTATACCGGGACCAGGAAAGCCGGGGAGCTGTTTTTT.

This clonotype was detected many times. The gene calls are TRBV7-8 and TRBJ1-2; tentatively, D is TRBD1 (6 bases). V lost 4 bases and J lost 5, with 23 bases in between. This CDR3 is built from 17 residues. CDR1 and CDR2 from the germline V gene are SGHVS and FQNEAQ. For the CDR3, the DNA is TGTGCCAGCAGCTCGGGGTGGGGGGCAGGGACGAGATATGGCTACACCTTC. It is translated as CASSSGWGAGTRYGYTF.

The rearrangement uses TRBV7-9 and TRBJ1-4; 9 nucleotides align to TRBD1. With V trimmed by 6 bases and J by 8 bases, 1 base remained unmatched. This CDR3 has 12 residues. Germline lookup yields CDR1 SEHNR and CDR2 FQNEAQ (reference sequence). In DNA, the CDR3 is TGTGCCAGCAGTACAGGGGGCGAAAAACTGTTTTTT. Protein product: CASSTGGEKLFF.

This clonotype was seen once. This chain joins TRBV19 and TRBJ1-5; a possible D gene is TRBD1 (6 bases). CDR1 and CDR2 from the germline V gene are LNHDA and SQIVND (reference sequence). V lost 9 bases and J lost 7, with 19 bases in between. The CDR3 totals 14 residues. The CDR3 sequence is CASRFGGREQPQHF. For the CDR3, the DNA is TGTGCCAGCCGCTTCGGGGGGCGAGAACAGCCCCAGCATTTT.

Points on this clonotype: Since a much larger clone is just one base distant, this may be a read error. V usage is TRBV25-1 and J usage is TRBJ1-6; the match to TRBD1 covers 9 bases. In germline, CDR1 is MGHDK, CDR2 SYGVNS. The CDR3 contains 15 residues. CDR3 DNA: TGTGCCCGCAGTGGCGGACAGGGGTTGAATTCACCCCTCCACTTT. Its translation: CARSGGQGLNSPLHF.

This clonotype was recorded many times. The chain uses TRBV18 and TRBJ2-3; 7 bases fit TRBD1. Germline V gives CDR1 KGHSH, CDR2 LQKENI. Unmatched junction bases numbered 6, after V lost 1 base and J lost 5 bases. The CDR3 spans 15 residues. CDR3 DNA sequence: TGTGCCAGCTCACCACAGGGGGCGCAAAGAGATACGCAGTATTTT. It specifies CASSPQGAQRDTQYF.

The V call is TRBV25-1, the J call TRBJ1-2; perhaps TRBD1 as D (5 bases). This CDR3 has 20 amino acids. Germline loops: CDR1 MGHDK, CDR2 SYGVNS. Trimming cost V 1 base and J 3 bases, with 27 bases left between them. CDR3 region: CASSESLGGLYKIGDYGYTF. The CDR3 DNA is TGTGCCAGCAGTGAATCGCTTGGGGGACTCTATAAAATTGGGGACTATGGCTACACCTTC.

In this sample, this clonotype turned up many times. The chain joins TRBV25-1 to TRBJ1-1, with D perhaps matching TRBD1 (6 bases). Germline loops: CDR1 MGHDK, CDR2 SYGVNS. Trimming took off 5 bases at V and 7 bases at J, with 11 bases between the two ends. This CDR3 contains 12 residues. In DNA, the CDR3 is TGTGCCAGCAGTCAGGGGTCGAGTGAAGCTTTCTTT. It is translated as CASSQGSSEAFF. The complete variable domain, with remaining parts taken from reference TRBV25-1 and TRBJ1-1, reads EADIYQTPRYLVIGTGKKITLECSQTMGHDKMYWYQQDPGMELHLIHYSYGVNSTEKGDLSSESTVSRIRTEHFPLTLESARPSHTSQYLCASSQGSSEAFFGQGTRLTVV.

This clonotype appeared many times. This chain links TRBV11-3 with TRBJ2-7; D uncertain. Germline lookup yields CDR1 SGHNT and CDR2 YENEEA. CDR3 length: 13 residues. V lost 4 bases and J lost 2, with 9 bases in between. The CDR3 spells CASSSTETYEQYF. The CDR3 bases are TGTGCCAGCAGCTCCACAGAAACCTACGAGCAGTACTTC.

For this clonotype: A much larger clone sits a single nucleotide away, making a read error possible. The chain employs TRBV9 and TRBJ2-7; 9 bases agree with TRBD1. V shed 1 base and J 7 bases; nucleotides not matched to a gene: 6. CDR3 length: 14 amino acids. Germline V CDR1 and CDR2: SGDLS, YYNGEE. The chain's CDR3 is CASSVSYRGQEQYF. The CDR3 DNA reads as TGTGCCAGCAGCGTATCGTACAGGGGGCAGGAGCAGTACTTC.

This clonotype ranks as medium-sized. V usage is TRBV15 and J usage is TRBJ1-4; the match to TRBD1 covers 8 bases. The V and J ends lost 3 bases and 5 bases, in that order; junction bases with no gene match: 8. Germline V gene lookup returns CDR1 LNHNV and CDR2 YYDKDF (reference sequence). The CDR3 has 16 residues. The chain's CDR3 is CATSRGGQGWNEKLFF. CDR3 DNA: TGTGCCACCAGCAGGGGAGGACAGGGATGGAATGAAAAACTGTTTTTT.

The chain is built from TRBV7-9 and TRBJ2-2; 13 bases map to TRBD2. CDR1 SEHNR and CDR2 FQNEAQ come from the germline V gene (reference sequence). The CDR3 contains 17 residues. V shed 4 bases and J 0 bases; nucleotides not matched to a gene: 2. The CDR3: CASSWTSGGANTGELFF. Here the CDR3 DNA reads TGTGCCAGCAGCTGGACTAGCGGGGGTGCGAACACCGGGGAGCTGTTTTTT.

The chain combines TRBV10-2 with TRBJ1-1; 10 bases align to TRBD1. This CDR3 has 13 amino acids. Germline CDR1 reads WSHSY; CDR2 reads SAAADI. With 10 bases clipped from V and 5 bases from J, the junction kept 7 bases outside the gene matches. The CDR3 bases are TGCGCCACCCGACAGGGGGCGAGGACTGAAGCTTTCTTT. This translates into CATRQGARTEAFF.

The CDR3 coding sequence is TGCGCCAGCAGAGCCGCGGGGGTTGAAGCTTTCTTT. Translation gives CASRAAGVEAFF. The rearrangement links TRBV5-1 to TRBJ1-1; possibly TRBD1 for D (5 bases). Trimming left V 5 bases short and J 7 bases short, with 12 bases between. Germline V gene lookup returns CDR1 SGHRS and CDR2 YFSETQ. CDR3 length equals 12 residues.